Following are 5 T cell receptor beta chains from one sample sequenced in a study of T-cell reconstitution after alpha-beta-depleted transplantation in children. This sample's TCRbeta library carried unique molecular identifier barcodes. TCRdb processed the PCR reads anew with MiXCR; each CDR3 protein has one entry. The sample yields approximately 400,000 distinct CDR3 sequences, 9.5% to 13% seen once. The source was PBMCs from the stem cell graft donor, collected from the stem cell graft. The receptors were sampled from a human donor who donated a stem cell graft to a child with acute myeloid leukemia.

This clonotype has just a few counts. V and J are TRBV7-9 and TRBJ1-2, with 10 positions matching TRBD1. The V gene end was trimmed by 8 bases and the J gene end by 4 bases; junction bases not matched to a gene: 13. The germline CDR1 and CDR2 sequences are SEHNR and FQNEAQ (reference sequence). CDR3 length: 16 residues. CDR3 amino acids: CASDEGTGESAYGYTF. The CDR3 coding sequence is TGTGCCAGCGACGAGGGGACAGGGGAATCCGCCTATGGCTACACCTTC.

This clonotype was recorded a few times. This chain connects TRBV7-8 to TRBJ1-2, with a tentative D call TRBD1 (6 bases). Germline V gene lookup returns CDR1 SGHVS and CDR2 FQNEAQ. Trimming removed 1 base at V and 6 bases at J, with 9 bases between. The CDR3 runs to 13 residues. The CDR3 is CASSLVRGDGYTF. As DNA, the CDR3 is TGTGCCAGCAGCTTAGTCAGGGGAGATGGCTACACCTTC.

This clonotype was counted only a few times. V usage is TRBV6-1 and J usage is TRBJ1-3; maybe TRBD1 (5 bases). This CDR3 spans 14 amino acids. Germline V CDR1 and CDR2: MNHNS, SASEGT. Trimming cost V 9 bases and J 0 bases, with 12 bases left between them. The chain's CDR3 is CASGGGSSGNTIYF. The CDR3 region has the DNA TGTGCCAGTGGGGGTGGGAGCTCTGGAAACACCATATATTTT.

This clonotype was recorded many times. V usage is TRBV10-3 and J usage is TRBJ2-5; the D is unclear. The V gene lost 6 bases and the J gene lost 2 bases, with 13 bases spanning the gap. The CDR3 totals 14 residues. Germline CDR1 ENHRY, CDR2 SYGVKD. The CDR3 reads CAIRLGTNQETQYF. CDR3 DNA sequence: TGTGCCATCAGGTTGGGTACTAATCAAGAGACCCAGTACTTC.

This clonotype came up a few times. V usage is TRBV6-1 and J usage is TRBJ1-2; a possible D gene is TRBD1 (6 bases). Germline lookup yields CDR1 MNHNS and CDR2 SASEGT. V lost 2 bases, J lost 4 bases, and 8 bases lay in between. The CDR3 covers 13 residues. The DNA of the CDR3 is TGTGCCAGCAGTGAAAGAGGGGGCTATGGCTACACCTTC. Amino acids: CASSERGGYGYTF.